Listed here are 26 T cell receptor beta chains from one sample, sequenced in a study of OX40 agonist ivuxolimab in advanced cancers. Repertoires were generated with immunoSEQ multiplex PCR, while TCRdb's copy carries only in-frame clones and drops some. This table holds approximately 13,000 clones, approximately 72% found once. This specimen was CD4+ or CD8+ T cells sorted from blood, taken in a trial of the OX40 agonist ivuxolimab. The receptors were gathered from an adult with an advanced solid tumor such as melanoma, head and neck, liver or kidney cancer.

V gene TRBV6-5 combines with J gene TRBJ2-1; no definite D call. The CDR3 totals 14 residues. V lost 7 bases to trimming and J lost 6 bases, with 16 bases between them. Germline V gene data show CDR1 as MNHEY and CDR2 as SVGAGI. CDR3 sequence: CASTPALTVNEQFF. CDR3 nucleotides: TGTGCCAGCACCCCAGCCCTCACCGTCAATGAGCAGTTCTTC.

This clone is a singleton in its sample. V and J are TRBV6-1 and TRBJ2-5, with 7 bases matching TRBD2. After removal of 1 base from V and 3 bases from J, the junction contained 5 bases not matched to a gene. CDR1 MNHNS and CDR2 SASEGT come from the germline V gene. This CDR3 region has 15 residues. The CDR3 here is CASSEGAGHEETQYF. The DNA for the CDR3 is TGTGCCAGCAGTGAAGGAGCGGGGCATGAAGAGACCCAGTACTTC.

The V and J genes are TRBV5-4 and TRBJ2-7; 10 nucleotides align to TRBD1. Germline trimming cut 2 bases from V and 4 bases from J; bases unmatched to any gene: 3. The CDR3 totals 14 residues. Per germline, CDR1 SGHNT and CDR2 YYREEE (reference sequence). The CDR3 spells CASSFGTGAYEQYF. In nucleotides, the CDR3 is TGTGCCAGCAGCTTCGGGACAGGGGCTTACGAGCAGTACTTC.

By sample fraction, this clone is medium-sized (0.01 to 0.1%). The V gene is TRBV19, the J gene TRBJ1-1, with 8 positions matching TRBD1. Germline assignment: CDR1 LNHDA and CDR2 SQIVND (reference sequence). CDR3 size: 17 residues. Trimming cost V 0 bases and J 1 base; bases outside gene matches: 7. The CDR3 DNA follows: TGTGCCAGTAGTATAGATGTAAGCAGGGGGCCGAACACTGAAGCTTTCTTT. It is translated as CASSIDVSRGPNTEAFF.

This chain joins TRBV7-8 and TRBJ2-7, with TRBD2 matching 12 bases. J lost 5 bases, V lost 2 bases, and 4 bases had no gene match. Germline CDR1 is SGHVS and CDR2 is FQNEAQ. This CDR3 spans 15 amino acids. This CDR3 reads CASSLSLAGGNEQYF. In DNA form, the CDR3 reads TGTGCCAGCAGCTTAAGCCTAGCGGGGGGGAACGAGCAGTACTTC.

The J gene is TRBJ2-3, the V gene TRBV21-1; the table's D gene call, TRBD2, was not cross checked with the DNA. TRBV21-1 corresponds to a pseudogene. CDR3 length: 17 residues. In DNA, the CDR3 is TGTGCCAGCAGCAAAGGCCCGCAGCGGGAGGAGGCAGATACGCAGTATTTT. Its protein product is CASSKGPQREEADTQYF.

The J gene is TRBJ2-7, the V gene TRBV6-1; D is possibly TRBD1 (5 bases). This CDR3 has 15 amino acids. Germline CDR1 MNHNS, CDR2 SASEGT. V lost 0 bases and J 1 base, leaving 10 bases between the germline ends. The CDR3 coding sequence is TGTGCCAGCAGTGAAGCATGGGGCAGTTCCTACGAGCAGTACTTC. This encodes CASSEAWGSSYEQYF.

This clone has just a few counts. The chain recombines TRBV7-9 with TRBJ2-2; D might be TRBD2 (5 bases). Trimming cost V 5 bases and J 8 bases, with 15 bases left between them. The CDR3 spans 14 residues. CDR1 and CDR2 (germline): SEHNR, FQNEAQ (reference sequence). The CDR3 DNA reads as TGTGCCAGCAGCACCACCGAGGGCGCGGGGGAGCTGTTTTTT. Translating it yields CASSTTEGAGELFF.

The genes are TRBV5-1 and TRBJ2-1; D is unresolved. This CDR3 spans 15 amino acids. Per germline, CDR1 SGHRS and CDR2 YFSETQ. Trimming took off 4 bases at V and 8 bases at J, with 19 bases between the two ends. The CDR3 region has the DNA TGCGCCAGCAGCCAGGACCCCTCCGGGTCGGATGAGCAGTTCTTC. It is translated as CASSQDPSGSDEQFF. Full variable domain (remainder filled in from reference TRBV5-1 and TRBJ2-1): KAGVTQTPRYLIKTRGQQVTLSCSPISGHRSVSWYQQTPGQGLQFLFEYFSETQRNKGNFPGRFSGRQFSNSRSEMNVSTLELGDSALYLCASSQDPSGSDEQFFGPGTRLTVL.

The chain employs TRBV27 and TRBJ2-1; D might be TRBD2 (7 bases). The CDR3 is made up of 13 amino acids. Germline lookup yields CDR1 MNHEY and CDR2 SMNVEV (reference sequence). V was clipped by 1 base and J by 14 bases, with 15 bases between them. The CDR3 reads CASSLLGGTREFF. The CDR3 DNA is TGTGCCAGCAGTTTATTGGGGGGGACACGGGAGTTCTTC.

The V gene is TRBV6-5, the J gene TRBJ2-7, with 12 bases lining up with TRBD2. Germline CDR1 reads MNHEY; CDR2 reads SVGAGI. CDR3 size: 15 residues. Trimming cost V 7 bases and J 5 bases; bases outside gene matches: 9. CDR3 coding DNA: TGTGCCAGCACCCGGACTAGCGGGAATATCGACGAGCAGTACTTC. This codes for CASTRTSGNIDEQYF.

CDR3 region: CASSSQGLYRDEQYF. The DNA for the CDR3 is TGTGCCAGCAGCTCGCAAGGACTGTATAGGGACGAGCAGTACTTC. The chain is built from TRBV7-2 and TRBJ2-7, with D tentatively TRBD2 (5 bases). This CDR3 has 15 residues. The germline CDR1 and CDR2 sequences are SGHTA and FQGNSA. V lost 4 bases and J lost 5, with 18 bases in between.

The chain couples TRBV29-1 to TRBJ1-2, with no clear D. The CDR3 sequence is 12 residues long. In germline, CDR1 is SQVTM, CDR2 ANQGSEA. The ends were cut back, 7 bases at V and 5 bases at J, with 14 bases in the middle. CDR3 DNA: TGCAGCGCCTCCGAGGGTACATATGGCTACACCTTC. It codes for CSASEGTYGYTF.

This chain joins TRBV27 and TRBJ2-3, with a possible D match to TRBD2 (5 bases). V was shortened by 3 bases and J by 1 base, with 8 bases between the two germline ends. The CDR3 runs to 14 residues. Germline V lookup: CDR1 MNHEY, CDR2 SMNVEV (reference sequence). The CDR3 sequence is CASSLLGGTDTQYF. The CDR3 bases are TGTGCCAGCAGTTTGCTCGGGGGCACAGATACGCAGTATTTT.

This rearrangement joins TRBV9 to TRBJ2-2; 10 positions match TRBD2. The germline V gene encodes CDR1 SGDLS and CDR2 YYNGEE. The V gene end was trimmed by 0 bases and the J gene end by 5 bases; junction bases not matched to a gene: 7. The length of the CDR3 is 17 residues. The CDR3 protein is CASSVESSGSKTGELFF. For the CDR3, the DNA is TGTGCCAGCAGCGTAGAGTCTAGCGGGAGCAAAACCGGGGAGCTGTTTTTT.

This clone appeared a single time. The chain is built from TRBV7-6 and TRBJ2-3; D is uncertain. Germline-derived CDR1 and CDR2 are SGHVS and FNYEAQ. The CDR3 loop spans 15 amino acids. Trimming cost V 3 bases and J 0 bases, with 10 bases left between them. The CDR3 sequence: CASSFTGPSTDTQYF. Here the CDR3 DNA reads TGTGCCAGCAGCTTTACTGGCCCAAGCACAGATACGCAGTATTTT. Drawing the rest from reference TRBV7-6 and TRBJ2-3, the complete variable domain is GAGVSQSPRYKVTKRGQDVALRCDPISGHVSLYWYRQALGQGPEFLTYFNYEAQQDKSGLPNDRFSAERPEGSISTLTIQRTEQRDSAMYRCASSFTGPSTDTQYFGPGTRLTVL.

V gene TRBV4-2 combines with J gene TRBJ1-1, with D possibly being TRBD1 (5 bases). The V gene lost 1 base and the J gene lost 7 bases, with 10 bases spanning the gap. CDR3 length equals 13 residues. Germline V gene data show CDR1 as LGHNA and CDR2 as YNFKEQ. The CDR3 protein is CASSQGDAGEAFF. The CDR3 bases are TGTGCCAGCAGCCAAGGGGACGCTGGTGAAGCTTTCTTT.

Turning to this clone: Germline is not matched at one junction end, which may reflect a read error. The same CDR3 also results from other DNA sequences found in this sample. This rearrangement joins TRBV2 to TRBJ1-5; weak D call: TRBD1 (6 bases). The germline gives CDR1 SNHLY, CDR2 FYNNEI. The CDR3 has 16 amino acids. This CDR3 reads CASSELAGVSNQPQHF. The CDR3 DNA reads TGTGCCAGCAGTGAATTGGCAGGGGTCAGCAACCAGCCCCAGCATTTT.

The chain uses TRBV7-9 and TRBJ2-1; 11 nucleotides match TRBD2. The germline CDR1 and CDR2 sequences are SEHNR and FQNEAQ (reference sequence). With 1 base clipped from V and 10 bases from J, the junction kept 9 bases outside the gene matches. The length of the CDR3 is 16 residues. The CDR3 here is CASSLVLAGGAWEQFF. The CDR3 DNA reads TGTGCCAGCAGCTTAGTATTAGCGGGAGGGGCTTGGGAGCAGTTCTTC. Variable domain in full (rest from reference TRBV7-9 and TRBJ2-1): DTGVSQNPRHKITKRGQNVTFRCDPISEHNRLYWYRQTLGQGPEFLTYFQNEAQLEKSRLLSDRFSAERPKGSFSTLEIQRTEQGDSAMYLCASSLVLAGGAWEQFFGPGTRLTVL.

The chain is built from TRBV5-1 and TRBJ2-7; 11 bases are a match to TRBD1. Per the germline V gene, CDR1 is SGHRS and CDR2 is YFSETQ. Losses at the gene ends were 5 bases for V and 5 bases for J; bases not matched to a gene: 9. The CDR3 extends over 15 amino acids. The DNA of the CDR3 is TGCGCCAGCAGAAAGACCCCGGACAGGGGGCACGAGCAGTACTTC. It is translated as CASRKTPDRGHEQYF.

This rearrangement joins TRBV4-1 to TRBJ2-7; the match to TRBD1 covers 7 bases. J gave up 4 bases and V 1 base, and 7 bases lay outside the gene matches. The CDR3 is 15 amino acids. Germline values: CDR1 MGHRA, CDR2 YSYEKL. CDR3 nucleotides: TGCGCCAGCAGCCAAGGTCGAGGGGGCGGTTACGAGCAGTACTTC. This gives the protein CASSQGRGGGYEQYF.

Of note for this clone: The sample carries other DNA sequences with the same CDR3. For the CDR3, the DNA is TGTGCCAGCAGTTTAGGGGGAGAGCAGTACTTC. It codes for CASSLGGEQYF. The J gene is TRBJ2-7, the V gene TRBV28, with D perhaps TRBD1 or TRBD2 (5 bases each). Trimming removed 2 bases from V and 7 bases from J, with 6 bases in between. Germline V CDR1 and CDR2: MDHEN, SYDVKM. The length of the CDR3 is 11 residues.

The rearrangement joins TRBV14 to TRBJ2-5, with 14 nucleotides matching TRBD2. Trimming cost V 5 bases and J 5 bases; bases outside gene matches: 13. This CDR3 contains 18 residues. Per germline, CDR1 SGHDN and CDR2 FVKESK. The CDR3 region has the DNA TGTGCCAGCAGCGAAACCGGGACTAGCGGGAGTTTCGCGGAGACCCAGTACTTC. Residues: CASSETGTSGSFAETQYF.

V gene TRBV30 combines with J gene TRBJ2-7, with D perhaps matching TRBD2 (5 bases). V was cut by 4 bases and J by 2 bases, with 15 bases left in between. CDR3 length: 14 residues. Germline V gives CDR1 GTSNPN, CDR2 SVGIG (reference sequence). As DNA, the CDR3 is TGTGCCTGGACCTTTTTAGCGCCGACCTACGAGCAGTACTTC. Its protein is CAWTFLAPTYEQYF.

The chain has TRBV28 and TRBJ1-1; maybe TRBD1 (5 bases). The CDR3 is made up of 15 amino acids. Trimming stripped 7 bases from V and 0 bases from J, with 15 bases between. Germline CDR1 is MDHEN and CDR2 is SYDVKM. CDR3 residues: CASTQAGGVNTEAFF. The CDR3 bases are TGTGCCAGCACCCAGGCCGGGGGGGTGAACACTGAAGCTTTCTTT.

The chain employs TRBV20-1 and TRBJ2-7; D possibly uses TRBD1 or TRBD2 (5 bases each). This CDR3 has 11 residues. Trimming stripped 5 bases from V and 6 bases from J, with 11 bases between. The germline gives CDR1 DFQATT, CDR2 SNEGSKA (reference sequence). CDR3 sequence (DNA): TGCAGTGCTGGGGGTGAGGGCGAGCAGTACTTC. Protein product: CSAGGEGEQYF.